These 19 T cell receptor beta chains originate from one sample sequenced in a study of shared clonotypes between healthy human individuals. Profiling relied on immunoSEQ multiplex PCR, and the TCRdb table lists in-frame clones only, not all of them. Of about 700,000 clones listed, 92% were seen once; the top ten hold about 24%. CD8 cells classed as naive were CD45RO-negative and positively selected for CCR7, excluding terminally differentiated effector memory CD45RA+ cells. Material: naive CD8+ T cells sorted from blood. The receptors derive from a man aged 25-45 years in good health.

The chain combines TRBV5-6 with TRBJ1-5, with 11 bases aligning to TRBD1. The CDR3 is 16 amino acids. CDR1 is SGHDT, CDR2 YYEEEE, per germline. After removal of 4 bases from V and 1 base from J, the junction contained 4 bases not matched to a gene. CDR3 in amino acids: CASSQGTGGSNQPQHF. DNA of the CDR3: TGTGCCAGCAGCCAAGGGACAGGGGGAAGCAATCAGCCCCAGCATTTT.

This chain uses TRBV10-3 with TRBJ2-7; 10 bases agree with TRBD2. This CDR3 spans 15 amino acids. The germline V gene has CDR1 ENHRY and CDR2 SYGVKD. The V and J ends lost 5 bases and 2 bases, in that order; junction bases with no gene match: 6. The CDR3 bases are TGTGCCATCAGTCGAGGACTAGCGGAAACCTACGAGCAGTACTTC. This encodes CAISRGLAETYEQYF.

The rearrangement uses TRBV29-1 and TRBJ2-2, with D uncertain. The length of the CDR3 is 13 residues. Deletions cut 5 bases from V and 10 bases from J, with 17 bases between. Germline CDR1 reads SQVTM; CDR2 reads ANQGSEA. CDR3 sequence reads: CSVIPPSNEELFF. For the CDR3, the DNA is TGCAGCGTTATTCCCCCCAGTAATGAGGAGCTGTTTTTT.

V usage is TRBV7-6 and J usage is TRBJ2-1; D is uncertain. The length of the CDR3 is 15 residues. Trimming removed 6 bases from V and 4 bases from J, with 16 bases in between. CDR1 and CDR2 from the germline V gene are SGHVS and FNYEAQ. The CDR3 protein is CASRKENDLYNEQFF. The CDR3 DNA reads TGTGCCAGCAGAAAAGAGAATGACCTATACAATGAGCAGTTCTTC.

J is TRBJ2-7 and V is TRBV9; TRBD2 is a possible D gene (6 bases). This CDR3 comprises 16 residues. The V end lost 0 bases, the J end lost 2 bases, and 15 bases lay between the germline ends. Per the germline V gene, CDR1 is SGDLS and CDR2 is YYNGEE. The CDR3 is CASSVDPAGSTYEQYF. CDR3 DNA sequence: TGTGCCAGCAGCGTAGACCCAGCGGGTTCGACCTACGAGCAGTACTTC.

The V call is TRBV29-1, the J call TRBJ2-6; D remains ambiguous. V gave up 4 bases and J gave up 0 bases, with 4 bases separating them. This CDR3 comprises 13 residues. Germline assignment: CDR1 SQVTM and CDR2 ANQGSEA. CDR3 sequence: CSVVLSGANVLTF. CDR3 DNA: TGCAGCGTTGTCCTCTCTGGGGCCAACGTCCTGACTTTC.

This clone was seen once. The V gene is TRBV28, the J gene TRBJ2-7; TRBD1 or TRBD2 may be the D gene (5 bases each). Germline loops: CDR1 MDHEN, CDR2 SYDVKM. The CDR3 covers 14 residues. Trimming removed 8 bases at V and 5 bases at J, with 19 bases between. The CDR3 protein is CASCSSEGFDEQYF. CDR3 nucleotide sequence: TGTGCCAGCTGCTCTTCAGAGGGGTTCGACGAGCAGTACTTC.

CDR3 in DNA: TGTGCCATCAGTGAGTCGGACGTCCAAGAGACCCAGTACTTC. Protein: CAISESDVQETQYF. The chain employs TRBV10-3 and TRBJ2-5; D unclear. Germline CDR1 and CDR2: ENHRY and SYGVKD. This CDR3 comprises 14 residues. V shed 0 bases and J shed 1 base, with 6 bases lying between them.

The chain is built from TRBV29-1 and TRBJ1-1; a weak D match, TRBD1 (5 bases). The CDR3 consists of 12 residues. Looked up from germline, CDR1 is SQVTM and CDR2 is ANQGSEA. V lost 4 bases to trimming and J lost 1 base, with 7 bases between them. CDR3 residues: CSVGGSNTEAFF. DNA of the CDR3: TGCAGCGTTGGGGGCTCGAACACTGAAGCTTTCTTT.

The chain combines TRBV28 with TRBJ2-2; no clear D. Per the germline V gene, CDR1 is MDHEN and CDR2 is SYDVKM. The CDR3 totals 15 residues. V lost 6 bases and J 7 bases, leaving 18 bases between the germline ends. In DNA form, the CDR3 reads TGTGCCAGCAGCCCCCCAGACAACCTACTCGGGGAGCTGTTTTTT. Amino acid sequence: CASSPPDNLLGELFF.

In nucleotides, the CDR3 is TGTGCCAGCAGTCCAAGCCCGAGTGGAAACACCATATATTTT. It codes for CASSPSPSGNTIYF. The chain recombines TRBV27 with TRBJ1-3; D unclear. This CDR3 comprises 14 residues. Trimming pared 5 bases from V and 3 bases from J, leaving 11 bases between. The germline V gene has CDR1 MNHEY and CDR2 SMNVEV (reference sequence).

CDR3 sequence: CATVGQGGAGANVLTF. CDR3 nucleotide sequence: TGTGCCACCGTTGGACAGGGTGGCGCTGGGGCCAACGTCCTGACTTTC. J is TRBJ2-6 and V is TRBV19; 8 bases agree with TRBD1. Germline V lookup: CDR1 LNHDA, CDR2 SQIVND (reference sequence). The CDR3 is made up of 16 amino acids. The V segment lost 10 bases and the J segment 2 bases; nucleotides outside the gene matches: 10.

Turning to this clone: A much larger clone sits a single nucleotide away, making a read error possible. This sample includes further DNA sequences coding for the same CDR3. The chain carries TRBV5-5 and TRBJ1-1; D not resolved. The CDR3 is 12 amino acids. Trimming shortened V by 4 bases and J by 1 base, and 5 bases separated the two germline ends. The germline V gene has CDR1 SGHKS and CDR2 YYEKEE (reference sequence). This chain's CDR3 is CASSVGNTEAFF. The CDR3 coding sequence is TGTGCCAGCAGCGTAGGGAACACTGAAGCTTTCTTT.

This clone appeared a single time. This sample includes further DNA sequences coding for the same CDR3. This chain connects TRBV29-1 to TRBJ2-7, with TRBD1 matching over 8 bases. The CDR3 consists of 13 residues. The V gene's germline CDR1 is SQVTM and CDR2 ANQGSEA. After removal of 1 base from V and 2 bases from J, the junction contained 1 base not matched to a gene. The CDR3 sequence: CSVEGQGPYEQYF. In DNA form, the CDR3 reads TGCAGCGTTGAAGGACAGGGGCCCTACGAGCAGTACTTC.

This clone appeared a single time. The rearrangement links TRBV2 to TRBJ2-7; D might be TRBD2 (6 bases). Germline loops: CDR1 SNHLY, CDR2 FYNNEI. Trimming cost V 6 bases and J 3 bases, with 12 bases left between them. The CDR3 runs to 13 residues. DNA of the CDR3: TGTGCCAGCAGCCTAGCGTTTGGCTACGAGCAGTACTTC. The encoded protein is CASSLAFGYEQYF.

V gene TRBV2 combines with J gene TRBJ2-5; D possibly corresponds to TRBD1 (5 bases). V was trimmed by 4 bases and J by 0 bases, leaving 9 bases between them. The CDR3 runs to 14 residues. CDR1 and CDR2 from the germline V gene are SNHLY and FYNNEI. CDR3 DNA sequence: TGTGCCAGCAGTGGTTCAGGGCACCAAGAGACCCAGTACTTC. Its protein is CASSGSGHQETQYF.

The chain couples TRBV6-1 to TRBJ2-2; possibly TRBD1 for D (6 bases). This CDR3 contains 15 residues. V shed 4 bases and J shed 1 base, with 10 bases lying between them. Germline CDR1 is MNHNS and CDR2 is SASEGT. CDR3 sequence reads: CASSGQQGNTGELFF. The CDR3 bases are TGTGCCAGCAGTGGTCAACAGGGGAACACCGGGGAGCTGTTTTTT.

To note about this clone: Other nucleotide sequences from this sample produce the same CDR3. The chain recombines TRBV6-1 with TRBJ2-7; 7 nucleotides line up with TRBD1. Germline-derived CDR1 and CDR2 are MNHNS and SASEGT. J was trimmed by 1 base and V by 8 bases; bases with no gene match: 5. The CDR3 spans 13 residues. CDR3 region: CASSETGSYEQYF. The CDR3 region has the DNA TGTGCCAGCTCCGAGACAGGGTCCTACGAGCAGTACTTC.

The chain is built from TRBV15 and TRBJ2-4; possibly TRBD2 for D (6 bases). The V end was cut by 0 bases, the J end by 0 bases, with 24 bases between. Germline V gene lookup returns CDR1 LNHNV and CDR2 YYDKDF (reference sequence). There are 21 residues in the CDR3. The CDR3 protein is CATSRDSRQLAKALAKNIQYF. For the CDR3, the DNA is TGTGCCACCAGCAGAGATTCTAGGCAACTAGCTAAAGCTTTAGCCAAAAACATTCAGTACTTC.